The 30 T cell receptor beta chains in this list originate from one sample, sequenced in a study of blood T cell repertoires in COVID-19. Using immunoSEQ multiplex PCR, the repertoire was profiled, and TCRdb retains in-frame clones only, with some absent. The profile covers over 70,000 clones, with nearly 80% appearing a single time and about 5.7% taken by the ten largest. Material: peripheral blood. The source is a man in his sixties or seventies with COVID-19, enrolled during active disease.

The rearrangement uses TRBV7-2 and TRBJ1-2; D is uncertain. The germline CDR1 and CDR2 sequences are SGHTA and FQGNSA. The ends were cut back, 5 bases at V and 3 bases at J, with 13 bases in the middle. This CDR3 region has 14 residues. This CDR3 is CASSGKQSDYGYTF. The CDR3, as DNA: TGTGCCAGCAGCGGTAAACAGAGTGACTATGGCTACACCTTC.

This clone appeared a few times. This chain uses TRBV19 with TRBJ2-7; D is possibly TRBD1 (5 bases). The germline V gene has CDR1 LNHDA and CDR2 SQIVND (reference sequence). The CDR3 has 12 amino acids. V dropped 4 bases and J dropped 7 bases, with 11 bases sitting between them. CDR3 residues: CASSRTPHEQYF. As DNA, the CDR3 is TGTGCCAGTAGTAGGACACCTCATGAGCAGTACTTC. Together with reference TRBV19 and TRBJ2-7, the CDR3 gives the full variable domain: DGGITQSPKYLFRKEGQNVTLSCEQNLNHDAMYWYRQDPGQGLRLIYYSQIVNDFQKGDIAEGYSVSREKKESFPLTVTSAQKNPTAFYLCASSRTPHEQYFGPGTRLTVT.

The chain recombines TRBV4-1 with TRBJ2-5, with 7 bases lining up with TRBD1. This CDR3 has 15 amino acids. The V gene's germline CDR1 is MGHRA and CDR2 YSYEKL. The junction had 8 bases not matched to a gene; V was cut back by 0 bases and J by 7 bases. The CDR3 sequence: CASSQEDRGQGTQYF. The CDR3 nucleotides read TGCGCCAGCAGCCAAGAGGATAGGGGGCAGGGGACCCAGTACTTC.

The rearrangement links TRBV9 to TRBJ1-5, with no clear D. The germline V and J ends were trimmed by 4 bases and 0 bases, with 5 bases remaining between them. Germline V gene lookup returns CDR1 SGDLS and CDR2 YYNGEE. The CDR3 is made up of 13 amino acids. This CDR3 reads CASSQNSNQPQHF. CDR3 in DNA: TGTGCCAGCAGCCAAAATAGCAATCAGCCCCAGCATTTT. Full variable domain (rest looked up from reference TRBV9 and TRBJ1-5): DSGVTQTPKHLITATGQRVTLRCSPRSGDLSVYWYQQSLDQGLQFLIQYYNGEERAKGNILERFSAQQFPDLHSELNLSSLELGDSALYFCASSQNSNQPQHFGDGTRLSIL.

This clone was observed a few times. The chain combines TRBV30 with TRBJ1-4, with D possibly TRBD1 on 5 matching bases. CDR3 length: 15 residues. The V and J ends lost 0 bases and 6 bases respectively, with 14 bases between them. Germline loops: CDR1 GTSNPN, CDR2 SVGIG (reference sequence). The CDR3 sequence: CAWSVVAGKDEKLFF. CDR3 in DNA: TGTGCCTGGAGTGTTGTGGCAGGGAAGGATGAAAAACTGTTTTTT.

The gene calls are TRBV6-2 or TRBV6-3 and TRBJ1-5; the D is unclear. Trimming shortened V by 2 bases and J by 7 bases, and 6 bases separated the two germline ends. Germline V gene lookup returns CDR1 MNHEY and CDR2 SVGEGT. This CDR3 spans 12 amino acids. CDR3 nucleotide sequence: TGTGCCAGCAGTTACGCCAGGCAGCCCCAGCATTTT. Amino acids: CASSYARQPQHF.

The chain carries TRBV11-2 and TRBJ2-3; 9 nucleotides align to TRBD1. The CDR3 loop spans 14 amino acids. The junction had 4 bases not matched to a gene; V was cut back by 4 bases and J by 5 bases. Germline lookup yields CDR1 SGHAT and CDR2 FQNNGV. The CDR3 sequence: CASSSGTGRDTQYF. CDR3 coding DNA: TGTGCCAGCAGCTCCGGGACAGGGAGAGATACGCAGTATTTT.

This rearrangement joins TRBV27 to TRBJ2-5; 11 bases are shared with TRBD2. CDR3 length: 19 residues. CDR1 is MNHEY and CDR2 is SMNVEV in the germline V gene (reference sequence). Germline trimming cut 5 bases from V and 4 bases from J; bases unmatched to any gene: 18. The CDR3 nucleotides are TGTGCCAGCAGTCCTAATTGGGCGCTAGCGGGAGGTCGAAGAGAGACCCAGTACTTC. Translating it yields CASSPNWALAGGRRETQYF.

Only a few counts were recorded for this clone. For the CDR3, the DNA is TGTGCCAGCAGTACGGGGTCTTCCCAGTACTTC. It translates to CASSTGSSQYF. The chain employs TRBV6-2 or TRBV6-3 and TRBJ2-5, with D possibly being TRBD2 (5 bases). The V end was cut by 5 bases, the J end by 9 bases, with 10 bases between. The CDR3 contains 11 residues. Germline V gene sequence: CDR1 MNHEY, CDR2 SVGEGT.

The genes are TRBV11-3 and TRBJ2-3, with 8 positions matching TRBD2. The CDR3 contains 19 residues. Germline V CDR1 and CDR2: SGHNT, YENEEA. The junction had 14 bases not matched to a gene; V was cut back by 3 bases and J by 0 bases. The DNA for the CDR3 is TGTGCCAGCAGCTTGCGTCCTACTAGCGGTTCCACTAGCACAGATACGCAGTATTTT. This gives the protein CASSLRPTSGSTSTDTQYF.

The rearrangement joins TRBV29-1 to TRBJ2-5, with 10 positions matching TRBD2. CDR1 SQVTM and CDR2 ANQGSEA come from the germline V gene. This CDR3 comprises 14 residues. J gave up 2 bases and V 6 bases, and 6 bases lay outside the gene matches. As DNA, the CDR3 is TGCAGCGTCGGCAGGGGACTAGCGCAAGAGACCCAGTACTTC. Its translation: CSVGRGLAQETQYF.

The J gene is TRBJ1-2, the V gene TRBV7-2; TRBD1 might be the D (6 bases). The germline V gene encodes CDR1 SGHTA and CDR2 FQGNSA. This CDR3 comprises 12 residues. V dropped 4 bases and J dropped 7 bases, with 10 bases sitting between them. The chain's CDR3 is CASSSQGSGYTF. CDR3 DNA: TGTGCCAGCAGCTCACAGGGTAGTGGCTACACCTTC.

The chain employs TRBV12-3 or TRBV12-4 and TRBJ1-2, with a tentative D call TRBD1 (6 bases). This CDR3 region has 12 residues. V lost 8 bases and J 2 bases, leaving 9 bases between the germline ends. CDR3 sequence: CASSGGNYGYTF. The CDR3 DNA is TGTGCCAGCTCGGGGGGCAACTATGGCTACACCTTC.

This clone has a single count. The J gene is TRBJ2-3, the V gene TRBV4-3, with 10 nucleotides matching TRBD2. The CDR3 loop spans 14 amino acids. CDR1 is LGHNA and CDR2 is YSLEER in the germline V gene. V dropped 2 bases and J dropped 6; count of bases not matched to a gene: 2. The DNA for the CDR3 is TGCGCCAGCAGCCAACTAGCGGGGGCGGATACGCAGTATTTT. Translating it yields CASSQLAGADTQYF.

V and J are TRBV29-1 and TRBJ2-7; TRBD1 aligns across 9 bases. V dropped 6 bases and J dropped 4; count of bases not matched to a gene: 7. Germline V lookup: CDR1 SQVTM, CDR2 ANQGSEA. The CDR3 contains 13 residues. CDR3 in amino acids: CSVQRDRAYEQYF. In DNA, the CDR3 is TGCAGCGTCCAAAGGGACAGGGCTTACGAGCAGTACTTC.

The count of this clone is one. The chain uses TRBV7-9 and TRBJ2-7, with D possibly matching TRBD1 (5 bases). CDR3 length equals 14 residues. V lost 3 bases and J lost 5, with 14 bases in between. CDR1 is SEHNR, CDR2 FQNEAQ, per germline (reference sequence). For the CDR3, the DNA is TGTGCCAGCAGCTTGTCCGGACAAGTCGACGAGCAGTACTTC. It codes for CASSLSGQVDEQYF.

A remark on this clone: Being one base from a much bigger clone, this may be a read error. The chain combines TRBV3-1 (or the pseudogene TRBV3-2) with TRBJ1-1; possibly TRBD1 for D (5 bases). CDR3 length: 13 residues. Germline V gene lookup returns CDR1 LGHDT and CDR2 YNNKEL (reference sequence). V dropped 1 base and J dropped 5 bases, with 8 bases sitting between them. CDR3 coding DNA: TGTGCCAGCAGCCAAGGGGGGGGGACTGAAGCTTTCTTT. It encodes CASSQGGGTEAFF.

This chain connects TRBV19 to TRBJ1-2; D uncertain. In germline, CDR1 is LNHDA, CDR2 SQIVND (reference sequence). The CDR3 runs to 15 residues. Trimming removed 6 bases at V and 4 bases at J, with 18 bases between. The CDR3 region has the DNA TGTGCCAGTAGGTATGCGGTGGTCCTCGGCTATGGCTACACCTTC. Its protein product is CASRYAVVLGYGYTF.

This chain joins TRBV2 and TRBJ1-6, with TRBD1 identical over 7 bases. V dropped 7 bases and J dropped 10; count of bases not matched to a gene: 10. The CDR3 runs 14 residues. CDR1 is SNHLY, CDR2 FYNNEI, per germline. This CDR3 is CASNGQVADSPLHF. CDR3 nucleotide sequence: TGTGCCAGCAACGGACAGGTCGCCGACTCACCCCTCCACTTT.

J is TRBJ1-1 and V is TRBV27; TRBD1 is a possible D gene (6 bases). The ends were cut back, 2 bases at V and 0 bases at J, with 13 bases in the middle. The CDR3 is 16 residues long. Per the germline V gene, CDR1 is MNHEY and CDR2 is SMNVEV (reference sequence). The CDR3 loop reads CASSLGQGIVNTEAFF. CDR3 DNA: TGTGCCAGCAGTTTAGGGCAGGGGATTGTGAACACTGAAGCTTTCTTT.

This clone appeared a single time. The chain combines TRBV7-9 with TRBJ2-3, with TRBD2 matching 7 bases. Germline CDR1 and CDR2: SEHNR and FQNEAQ (reference sequence). Trimming cost V 5 bases and J 1 base; bases outside gene matches: 3. The CDR3 runs to 14 residues. CDR3 residues: CASSPGGGTDTQYF. The CDR3 DNA reads TGTGCCAGCAGCCCTGGGGGGGGCACAGATACGCAGTATTTT. The full variable domain, rest sourced from reference TRBV7-9 and TRBJ2-3, is DTGVSQNPRHKITKRGQNVTFRCDPISEHNRLYWYRQTLGQGPEFLTYFQNEAQLEKSRLLSDRFSAERPKGSFSTLEIQRTEQGDSAMYLCASSPGGGTDTQYFGPGTRLTVL.

This chain joins TRBV7-9 and TRBJ1-1; D not resolved. Germline values: CDR1 SEHNR, CDR2 FQNEAQ (reference sequence). The CDR3 length is 14 residues. The V gene lost 1 base and the J gene lost 5 bases, with 11 bases spanning the gap. CDR3 loop: CASSLGVSGTEAFF. The DNA for the CDR3 is TGTGCCAGCAGCTTAGGAGTCTCCGGGACTGAAGCTTTCTTT.

This clone was seen only a few times. The chain employs TRBV30 and TRBJ1-2; the D gene is possibly TRBD1 (6 bases). The CDR3 contains 13 residues. Per germline, CDR1 GTSNPN and CDR2 SVGIG (reference sequence). The V and J ends lost 7 bases and 2 bases respectively, with 14 bases between them. CDR3 amino acids: CASRFTGNYGYTF. DNA of the CDR3: TGTGCCTCGAGATTCACAGGGAACTATGGCTACACCTTC.

The chain joins TRBV10-3 to TRBJ2-5; TRBD2 matches at 8 bases. Per the germline V gene, CDR1 is ENHRY and CDR2 is SYGVKD. V was pared by 11 bases and J by 6 bases, with 11 bases of the junction left unmatched. CDR3 length: 13 amino acids. Here the CDR3 reads CASRGSGGKTQYF. CDR3 DNA sequence: TGTGCCTCTCGTGGGAGCGGGGGAAAGACCCAGTACTTC.

This clone was picked up a small number of times. This chain uses TRBV6-5 with TRBJ1-6, with 9 bases fitting TRBD1. V was clipped by 2 bases and J by 9 bases; unmatched bases: 5. Germline assignment: CDR1 MNHEY and CDR2 SVGAGI. CDR3 size: 15 residues. CDR3 region: CASSYAGTGLSPLHF. DNA of the CDR3: TGTGCCAGCAGTTACGCCGGGACAGGGCTTTCACCCCTCCACTTT.

This chain joins TRBV7-9 and TRBJ1-1; 8 bases are shared with TRBD1. The V segment lost 5 bases and the J segment 4 bases; nucleotides outside the gene matches: 6. Germline V gene sequence: CDR1 SEHNR, CDR2 FQNEAQ (reference sequence). The CDR3 covers 14 residues. The DNA for the CDR3 is TGTGCCAGCAGCACCCGACAGGGGAGCACTGAAGCTTTCTTT. Protein sequence: CASSTRQGSTEAFF.

This rearrangement joins TRBV27 to TRBJ1-1, with 7 bases lining up with TRBD1. Trimming cost V 4 bases and J 5 bases; bases outside gene matches: 4. The CDR3 covers 13 residues. Germline V CDR1 and CDR2: MNHEY, SMNVEV (reference sequence). The CDR3 sequence: CASSSPRGTEAFF. In DNA, the CDR3 is TGTGCCAGCAGTTCCCCCAGGGGGACTGAAGCTTTCTTT.

This clone showed up just a few times. The V call is TRBV11-2, the J call TRBJ2-4; 8 nucleotides align to TRBD1. The ends lost 1 base at V and 2 bases at J; junction bases unmatched: 4. The CDR3 loop spans 16 amino acids. From germline, CDR1 is SGHAT and CDR2 FQNNGV. This CDR3 reads CASSLARTGTKNIQYF. For the CDR3, the DNA is TGTGCCAGCAGCTTAGCTCGGACAGGGACCAAAAACATTCAGTACTTC.

The V and J genes are TRBV5-6 and TRBJ1-2; unclear D gene. The CDR3 totals 14 residues. The germline gives CDR1 SGHDT, CDR2 YYEEEE. V lost 4 bases and J lost 4, with 14 bases in between. CDR3 residues: CASSGSVGSYGYTF. The CDR3 DNA is TGTGCCAGCAGCGGCTCCGTGGGCTCCTATGGCTACACCTTC.

The chain employs TRBV27 and TRBJ1-2; the D is unclear. This CDR3 region has 16 residues. The germline V gene encodes CDR1 MNHEY and CDR2 SMNVEV (reference sequence). V dropped 4 bases and J dropped 5 bases, with 20 bases sitting between them. CDR3 sequence reads: CASSSPPGRRGYGYTF. The CDR3 nucleotides read TGTGCCAGCAGTTCCCCCCCGGGGAGGAGAGGGTATGGCTACACCTTC.